The clone carrying this TCR beta chain was recorded many times. Its antigen is not known. The data stem from a study of T cells in Graves' hyperthyroidism and ophthalmopathy. Overall study findings and caveats: Before onset, ophthalmopathy was predicted by the model a median 6.5 months earlier.

Amplified regions were TCR beta CDR3 sequences from RNA transcripts. In the first-round RT-PCR of the TCR CDR3, the HTBI primer set was used. MiXCR was run by TCRdb on the multiplex PCR reads, yielding one entry per CDR3 protein. The sample shows 250,000 to 300,000 distinct CDR3 sequences, roughly 14% of them seen only once. Patients were aged 18 to 65, had disease duration under 2 months, and had newly diagnosed hyperthyroidism. The authors obtained PBMCs from over 8.5 ml of fresh peripheral blood. Trimming stripped 0 bases from V and 5 bases from J, with 10 bases between. This CDR3 contains 15 residues. The germline V gene has CDR1 MNHNY and CDR2 SVGAGI (reference sequence).

The source of this sequence is a woman in her twenties or thirties with Graves' hyperthyroidism that later progressed to Graves' ophthalmopathy. The sample comprised blood. The chain carries TRBV6-6 and TRBJ1-4, with D tentatively TRBD1 (6 bases). CDR3 coding DNA: TGTGCCAGCAGTTACTCGAACAGGGCCAATGAAAAACTGTTTTTT. The encoded protein is CASSYSNRANEKLFF.